This T cell receptor beta chain stems from a study of blood T cell repertoires in COVID-19. Some clones are missing from TCRdb's copy, which holds only in-frame ones; the method was immunoSEQ multiplex PCR. The sample includes 100,000 to 140,000 clones, about three quarters seen only once; the top ten take over 4%. Sequencing was performed on peripheral blood. This clonotype was obtained from a man in his sixties or seventies with acute or convalescent COVID-19.

This chain's CDR3 is CASSLGQGASNSPLHF. Written as DNA, the CDR3 is TGTGCCAGCAGCTTAGGACAGGGGGCAAGTAATTCACCCCTCCACTTT. The V call is TRBV7-8, the J call TRBJ1-6; 10 bases agree with TRBD1. Germline values: CDR1 SGHVS, CDR2 FQNEAQ. There are 16 residues in the CDR3. V trimming: 1 base; J trimming: 6 bases; junction bases outside the gene matches: 3.